Presented here are 20 T cell receptor beta chains from one specimen sequenced in a study of human T cells and chemical hapten exposure. TCRdb reprocessed the RACE reads via MiXCR and lists one record per CDR3 protein. This table has approximately 91,000 distinct CDR3 sequences, around a tenth appearing once. Described time point: patch test 2, 6 weeks after DPC sensitization. The treatment: therapeutic diphenylcyclopropenone sensitization with weekly scalp DPC. The input for sequencing was whole blood, taken in connection with sensitization to the hapten diphenylcyclopropenone (DPC). The receptors were sampled from a man younger than 30 with alopecia areata. Some clones in this sample may be carry-over from other donors' samples.

The V and J genes are TRBV19 and TRBJ2-2, with 7 positions matching TRBD2. The CDR3 is 15 residues long. The trim removed 2 bases at V and 4 bases at J, leaving 4 bases unmatched. The V gene's germline CDR1 is LNHDA and CDR2 SQIVND (reference sequence). Here the CDR3 reads CASSILGRATGELFF. The CDR3 bases are TGTGCCAGTAGTATATTAGGGAGGGCCACCGGGGAGCTGTTTTTT.

The chain is built from TRBV10-3 and TRBJ2-1; D is possibly TRBD1 or TRBD2 (5 bases each). This CDR3 has 14 amino acids. Germline CDR1 reads ENHRY; CDR2 reads SYGVKD. Trimming left V 2 bases short and J 1 base short, with 6 bases between. The CDR3 protein is CAISEGTSYNEQFF. The CDR3 DNA reads as TGTGCCATCAGTGAGGGGACGTCCTACAATGAGCAGTTCTTC.

V usage is TRBV20-1 and J usage is TRBJ2-7; D is unclear. Germline values: CDR1 DFQATT, CDR2 SNEGSKA (reference sequence). Trimming left V 5 bases short and J 0 bases short, with 26 bases between. The CDR3 runs to 18 residues. The CDR3 protein is CSADQSAPTLVGSYEQYF. CDR3 in DNA: TGCAGTGCTGACCAATCCGCTCCCACTTTGGTAGGCTCCTACGAGCAGTACTTC.

This clonotype was counted a few times. This chain uses TRBV7-8 with TRBJ1-5, with D unclear. V lost 5 bases to trimming and J lost 0 bases, with 11 bases between them. CDR1 and CDR2 from the germline V gene are SGHVS and FQNEAQ. The CDR3 is made up of 15 amino acids. The DNA for the CDR3 is TGTGCCAGCAGCGCCCAGCGGGTTAGCAATCAGCCCCAGCATTTT. Translation: CASSAQRVSNQPQHF.

This clonotype was counted between two and nine times. This chain joins TRBV11-3 and TRBJ2-5; no clear D gene. The CDR3 spans 13 residues. CDR1 is SGHNT and CDR2 is YENEEA in the germline V gene. Deletions cut 2 bases from V and 2 bases from J, with 6 bases between. CDR3 sequence: CASSLFQQETQYF. Here the CDR3 DNA reads TGTGCCAGCAGCTTATTCCAGCAAGAGACCCAGTACTTC.

The chain joins TRBV9 to TRBJ1-6; no clear D gene. This CDR3 is built from 15 residues. CDR1 and CDR2 (germline): SGDLS, YYNGEE. Trimming shortened V by 4 bases and J by 7 bases, and 15 bases separated the two germline ends. DNA of the CDR3: TGTGCCAGCAGCCCCCAGGCAGTCCGAAATTCACCCCTCCACTTT. Encoded protein: CASSPQAVRNSPLHF. The variable domain in full, with the rest retrieved from reference TRBV9 and TRBJ1-6, is DSGVTQTPKHLITATGQRVTLRCSPRSGDLSVYWYQQSLDQGLQFLIQYYNGEERAKGNILERFSAQQFPDLHSELNLSSLELGDSALYFCASSPQAVRNSPLHFGNGTRLTVT.

This clonotype was found many times. V gene TRBV5-1 combines with J gene TRBJ2-6; the D gene is possibly TRBD1 (5 bases). There are 16 residues in the CDR3. Germline CDR1 SGHRS, CDR2 YFSETQ. Trimming cost V 4 bases and J 4 bases, with 15 bases left between them. The DNA of the CDR3 is TGCGCCAGCAGCCTTAATACAGGTTCGGGGGCCAACGTCCTGACTTTC. It translates to CASSLNTGSGANVLTF. The full variable domain, its missing parts supplied by reference TRBV5-1 and TRBJ2-6, is KAGVTQTPRYLIKTRGQQVTLSCSPISGHRSVSWYQQTPGQGLQFLFEYFSETQRNKGNFPGRFSGRQFSNSRSEMNVSTLELGDSALYLCASSLNTGSGANVLTFGAGSRLTVL.

The chain employs TRBV20-1 and TRBJ2-1, with TRBD1 as a possible D gene (6 bases). The CDR3 covers 13 residues. The V gene's germline CDR1 is DFQATT and CDR2 SNEGSKA (reference sequence). CDR3: CGAAQGWYNEQFF. The DNA for the CDR3 is TGCGGCGCCGCACAGGGATGGTACAATGAGCAGTTCTTC.

The rearrangement links TRBV3-1 to TRBJ1-2; TRBD1 is a possible D gene (6 bases). The germline V and J ends were trimmed by 0 bases and 3 bases, with 11 bases remaining between them. The length of the CDR3 is 15 residues. Germline V gene data show CDR1 as LGHDT and CDR2 as YNNKEL (reference sequence). The CDR3, as DNA: TGTGCCAGCAGCCAAGATCCTGGGGGCGACTATGGCTACACCTTC. Translating gives CASSQDPGGDYGYTF.

The sample holds a few counts of this clonotype. The chain has TRBV7-2 and TRBJ1-2; perhaps TRBD1 as D (6 bases). The V gene's germline CDR1 is SGHTA and CDR2 FQGNSA. V was clipped by 1 base and J by 4 bases, with 13 bases between them. CDR3 length: 15 residues. The CDR3 DNA follows: TGTGCCAGCAGCTTAGGGGGTCACAGGGCCTATGGCTACACCTTC. It yields the protein CASSLGGHRAYGYTF.

This clonotype was found a few times. This sequence joins TRBV4-3 and TRBJ1-2, with TRBD1 identical over 8 bases. The CDR3 sequence is 18 residues long. Germline-derived CDR1 and CDR2 are LGHNA and YSLEER. V shed 3 bases and J 3 bases; nucleotides not matched to a gene: 15. The DNA for the CDR3 is TGCGCCAGCAGCCACTCACCGGACAGGGCTGGATTATACTATGGCTACACCTTC. This sequence encodes CASSHSPDRAGLYYGYTF.

This clonotype was observed at least ten times. CDR3 coding DNA: TGTGCCAGCAGCTTAGTGGGAGAGACCCAGTACTTC. Translated: CASSLVGETQYF. The chain joins TRBV7-2 to TRBJ2-5, with D unclear. V was cut by 1 base and J by 4 bases, with 4 bases left in between. Germline V gene data show CDR1 as SGHTA and CDR2 as FQGNSA. CDR3 length: 12 residues.

This clonotype showed up just a few times. This sequence joins TRBV6-6 and TRBJ1-4, with D possibly TRBD1 on 6 matching bases. This CDR3 is built from 14 residues. Germline CDR1 and CDR2: MNHNY and SVGAGI (reference sequence). V lost 5 bases and J lost 6, with 13 bases in between. Written as DNA, the CDR3 is TGTGCCAGCAGTCAACAGGGATTTGATGAAAAACTGTTTTTT. Residues: CASSQQGFDEKLFF.

This clonotype was counted a few times. The gene calls are TRBV2 and TRBJ1-5; 7 nucleotides align to TRBD1. Germline V lookup: CDR1 SNHLY, CDR2 FYNNEI. V gave up 6 bases and J gave up 4 bases; unmatched junction bases: 6. CDR3 length: 14 residues. In nucleotides, the CDR3 is TGTGCCAGCAGCCGGGACAGTGAAAATCAGCCCCAGCATTTT. It is translated as CASSRDSENQPQHF. The full variable domain, rest sourced from reference TRBV2 and TRBJ1-5, is EPEVTQTPSHQVTQMGQEVILRCVPISNHLYFYWYRQILGQKVEFLVSFYNNEISEKSEIFDDQFSVERPDGSNFTLKIRSTKLEDSAMYFCASSRDSENQPQHFGDGTRLSIL.

At least ten counts were recorded for this clonotype. V and J are TRBV7-6 and TRBJ2-6; D assignment may be TRBD1 or TRBD2 (5 bases each). CDR1 and CDR2 (germline): SGHVS, FNYEAQ. V lost 5 bases and J lost 0, with 11 bases in between. The CDR3 runs 16 residues. The CDR3 reads CASSPGPASGANVLTF. CDR3 in DNA: TGTGCCAGCAGCCCGGGACCGGCCTCTGGGGCCAACGTCCTGACTTTC.

This clonotype has a count of ten or more. The chain employs TRBV7-9 and TRBJ1-4; 7 bases match TRBD1. In germline, CDR1 is SEHNR, CDR2 FQNEAQ (reference sequence). The length of the CDR3 is 15 residues. Unmatched junction bases numbered 5, after V lost 4 bases and J lost 3 bases. As DNA, the CDR3 is TGTGCCAGCAGCTCCACGGACAGGTCTAATGAAAAACTGTTTTTT. Protein product: CASSSTDRSNEKLFF.

This clonotype appeared many times. This chain joins TRBV7-2 and TRBJ1-3; 8 bases line up with TRBD1. With 5 bases clipped from V and 1 base from J, the junction kept 7 bases outside the gene matches. Germline CDR1 SGHTA, CDR2 FQGNSA. The CDR3 length is 16 residues. The CDR3: CASSLGGQESGNTIYF. CDR3 coding DNA: TGTGCCAGCAGCCTAGGGGGACAGGAGTCTGGAAACACCATATATTTT.

This clonotype was counted many times. J is TRBJ2-5 and V is TRBV27; 7 nucleotides match TRBD2. Germline-derived CDR1 and CDR2 are MNHEY and SMNVEV (reference sequence). V shed 2 bases and J 6 bases; nucleotides not matched to a gene: 9. This CDR3 is built from 15 residues. The CDR3 sequence: CASSLIAGPPKTQYF. As DNA, the CDR3 is TGTGCCAGCAGTTTAATAGCGGGCCCACCAAAGACCCAGTACTTC.

This clonotype was recorded at least ten times. The chain carries TRBV5-1 and TRBJ2-1; no reliable D call. Germline V CDR1 and CDR2: SGHRS, YFSETQ. This CDR3 region has 14 residues. Trimming shortened V by 1 base and J by 6 bases, and 11 bases separated the two germline ends. CDR3 bases: TGCGCCAGCAGCTTGTCGGTCGGCGGCAATGAGCAGTTCTTC. Translated: CASSLSVGGNEQFF.

This clonotype has at least ten counts. The rearrangement links TRBV19 to TRBJ1-1, with 8 bases fitting TRBD1. The V gene end was trimmed by 5 bases and the J gene end by 0 bases; junction bases not matched to a gene: 8. Germline V gene lookup returns CDR1 LNHDA and CDR2 SQIVND (reference sequence). This CDR3 is 16 amino acids long. CDR3: CASSPWTGSMNTEAFF. The CDR3 nucleotides read TGTGCCAGTAGTCCCTGGACAGGGAGCATGAACACTGAAGCTTTCTTT.